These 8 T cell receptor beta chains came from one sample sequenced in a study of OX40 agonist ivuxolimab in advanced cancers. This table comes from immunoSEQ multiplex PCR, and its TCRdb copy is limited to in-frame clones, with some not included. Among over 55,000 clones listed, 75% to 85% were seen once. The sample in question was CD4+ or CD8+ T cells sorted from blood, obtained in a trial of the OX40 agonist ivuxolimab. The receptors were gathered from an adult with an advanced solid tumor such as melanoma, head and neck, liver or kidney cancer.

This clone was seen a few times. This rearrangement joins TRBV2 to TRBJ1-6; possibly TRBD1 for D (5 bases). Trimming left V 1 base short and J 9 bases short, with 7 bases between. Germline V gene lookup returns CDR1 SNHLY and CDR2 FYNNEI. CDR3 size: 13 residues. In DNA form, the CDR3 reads TGTGCCAGCAGTGAAGGGGGACCTTCACCCCTCCACTTT. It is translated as CASSEGGPSPLHF.

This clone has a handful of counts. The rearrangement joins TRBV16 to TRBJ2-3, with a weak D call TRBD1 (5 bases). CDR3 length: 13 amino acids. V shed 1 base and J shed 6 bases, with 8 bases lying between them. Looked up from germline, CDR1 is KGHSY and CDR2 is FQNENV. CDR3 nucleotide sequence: TGTGCCAGCAGCCAATTCTGGGGCGATACGCAGTATTTT. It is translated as CASSQFWGDTQYF.

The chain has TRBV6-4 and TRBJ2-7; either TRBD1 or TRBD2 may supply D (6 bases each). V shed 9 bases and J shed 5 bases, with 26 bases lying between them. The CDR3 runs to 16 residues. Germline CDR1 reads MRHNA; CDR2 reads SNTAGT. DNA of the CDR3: TGTGCCAGTCTGGGGGGCGGGACAAAGGTAAACCACGAGCAGTACGTC. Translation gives CASLGGGTKVNHEQYV.

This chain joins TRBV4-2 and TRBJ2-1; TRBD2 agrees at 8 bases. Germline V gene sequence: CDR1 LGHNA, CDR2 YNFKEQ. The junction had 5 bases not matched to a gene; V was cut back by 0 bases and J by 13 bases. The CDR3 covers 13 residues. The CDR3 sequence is CASSQDSGGVQFF. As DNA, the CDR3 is TGTGCCAGCAGCCAAGATTCCGGGGGGGTACAGTTCTTC.

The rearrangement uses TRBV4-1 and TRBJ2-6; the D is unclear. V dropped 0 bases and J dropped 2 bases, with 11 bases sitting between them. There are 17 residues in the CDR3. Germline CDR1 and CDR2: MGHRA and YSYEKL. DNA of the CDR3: TGCGCCAGCAGCCAAGATCCAACCGAGGCTGGGGCCAACGTCCTGACTTTC. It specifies CASSQDPTEAGANVLTF.

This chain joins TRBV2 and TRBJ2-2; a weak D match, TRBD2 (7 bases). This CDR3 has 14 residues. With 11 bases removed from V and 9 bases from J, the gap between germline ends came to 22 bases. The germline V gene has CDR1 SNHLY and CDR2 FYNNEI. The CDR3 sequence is CASGAGASVRELFF. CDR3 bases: TGTGCCTCCGGGGCGGGGGCTAGCGTTAGGGAGCTGTTTTTT.

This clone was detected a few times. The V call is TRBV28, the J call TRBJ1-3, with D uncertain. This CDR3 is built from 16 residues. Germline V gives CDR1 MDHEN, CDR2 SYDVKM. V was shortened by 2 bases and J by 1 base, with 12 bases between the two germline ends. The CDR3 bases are TGTGCCAGCAGTTTAGATCCCCGGGGATCTGGAAACACCATATATTTT. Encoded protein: CASSLDPRGSGNTIYF.

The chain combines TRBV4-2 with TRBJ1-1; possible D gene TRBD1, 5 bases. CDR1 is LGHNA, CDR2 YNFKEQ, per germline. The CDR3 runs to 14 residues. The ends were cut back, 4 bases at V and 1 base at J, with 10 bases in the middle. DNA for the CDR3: TGTGCCAGCAGCCCGGGGACGGCGAACACTGAAGCTTTCTTT. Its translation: CASSPGTANTEAFF.